Following are 16 T cell receptor beta chains from one sample sequenced in a study of blood T cell repertoires in COVID-19. Sequencing was performed with immunoSEQ multiplex PCR; in TCRdb, only in-frame clones are kept and a portion is missing. Of 150,000 to 200,000 clones listed, 65% to 85% were seen once; the top ten hold about 4.9%. The specimen sequenced was peripheral blood. The receptors stem from a woman between 25 and 40 years old with acute or convalescent COVID-19.

This chain links TRBV18 with TRBJ1-1; TRBD1 might be the D (5 bases). Germline V CDR1 and CDR2: KGHSH, LQKENI. The CDR3 has 14 residues. Deletions cut 4 bases from V and 3 bases from J, with 12 bases between. The CDR3 loop reads CASSHAPGDTEAFF. The CDR3 DNA follows: TGTGCCAGCTCACATGCCCCGGGGGACACTGAAGCTTTCTTT.

The rearrangement uses TRBV6-5 and TRBJ2-7, with 10 bases fitting TRBD1. Germline V gives CDR1 MNHEY, CDR2 SVGAGI. This CDR3 spans 15 amino acids. The V and J ends lost 5 bases and 2 bases, in that order; junction bases with no gene match: 6. CDR3 sequence reads: CASSRTGTGAYEQYF. DNA for the CDR3: TGTGCCAGCAGTCGAACCGGGACAGGGGCCTACGAGCAGTACTTC.

V is TRBV6-6 and J is TRBJ1-3; 8 nucleotides line up with TRBD1. Germline assignment: CDR1 MNHNY and CDR2 SVGAGI (reference sequence). Losses at the gene ends were 4 bases for V and 4 bases for J; bases not matched to a gene: 3. The CDR3 is made up of 14 amino acids. CDR3 residues: CASSLTGVGNTIYF. The CDR3 DNA sequence: TGTGCCAGCAGTTTGACAGGGGTCGGAAACACCATATATTTT.

The V gene is TRBV30, the J gene TRBJ1-2; 7 positions agree with TRBD1. J gave up 4 bases and V 6 bases, and 2 bases lay outside the gene matches. The CDR3 extends over 11 amino acids. CDR1 and CDR2 (germline): GTSNPN, SVGIG (reference sequence). CDR3 in DNA: TGTGCCTGTACAGGGGCCTATGGCTACACCTTC. Protein sequence: CACTGAYGYTF.

The chain carries TRBV6-6 and TRBJ2-1; D is uncertain. CDR1 and CDR2 (germline): MNHNY, SVGAGI (reference sequence). V was pared by 4 bases and J by 4 bases, with 5 bases between. The CDR3 has 12 amino acids. The CDR3 sequence: CASSSQYNEQFF. For the CDR3, the DNA is TGTGCCAGCAGTTCACAGTACAATGAGCAGTTCTTC.

In this sample, this clone turned up a few times. The V gene is TRBV15, the J gene TRBJ1-4; a possible D gene is TRBD1 (5 bases). V was clipped by 8 bases and J by 3 bases, with 13 bases between them. CDR3 length equals 14 residues. Germline-derived CDR1 and CDR2 are LNHNV and YYDKDF (reference sequence). CDR3 DNA sequence: TGTGCCACCTGGCCGGGGGATGCTAATGAAAAACTGTTTTTT. It encodes CATWPGDANEKLFF.

Ten or more counts support this clone. The V and J genes are TRBV15 and TRBJ1-3; D is possibly TRBD1 (5 bases). V lost 4 bases and J lost 2, with 9 bases in between. Per germline, CDR1 LNHNV and CDR2 YYDKDF (reference sequence). This CDR3 comprises 14 residues. The CDR3 coding sequence is TGTGCCACCAGCACCAGGGTGACTGGAAACACCATATATTTT. It encodes CATSTRVTGNTIYF.

The gene calls are TRBV12-5 and TRBJ1-1; 8 bases are a match to TRBD1. Germline CDR1 and CDR2: LGHNT and FRNRAP. V lost 0 bases to trimming and J lost 4 bases; unmatched junction nucleotides: 16. The CDR3 extends over 19 amino acids. Here the CDR3 DNA reads TGTGCTAGTGGTTTGGTATCGGAGCGAACAGGGGGAGAGTTCACTGAAGCTTTCTTT. Its translation: CASGLVSERTGGEFTEAFF.

The rearrangement uses TRBV27 and TRBJ1-1; D is undetermined. The CDR3 has 13 amino acids. Germline V lookup: CDR1 MNHEY, CDR2 SMNVEV (reference sequence). Deletions cut 10 bases from V and 0 bases from J, with 12 bases between. In nucleotides, the CDR3 is TGTGCCACCTCGACAATCATGAACACTGAAGCTTTCTTT. It is translated as CATSTIMNTEAFF.

The chain is built from TRBV9 and TRBJ2-2, with D possibly TRBD2 on 6 matching bases. V lost 0 bases and J lost 1, with 22 bases in between. The germline gives CDR1 SGDLS, CDR2 YYNGEE. This CDR3 contains 20 residues. CDR3 in amino acids: CASSVVPHLGGSLNTGELFF. The CDR3 nucleotides read TGTGCCAGCAGCGTAGTACCCCATCTGGGGGGTTCCTTGAACACCGGGGAGCTGTTTTTT. Supplemented by reference TRBV9 and TRBJ2-2, the full variable domain reads DSGVTQTPKHLITATGQRVTLRCSPRSGDLSVYWYQQSLDQGLQFLIQYYNGEERAKGNILERFSAQQFPDLHSELNLSSLELGDSALYFCASSVVPHLGGSLNTGELFFGEGSRLTVL.

V usage is TRBV24-1 and J usage is TRBJ1-2; 7 bases are a match to TRBD1. V lost 1 base to trimming and J lost 5 bases; unmatched junction nucleotides: 12. The CDR3 sequence is 17 residues long. Germline CDR1 is KGHDR and CDR2 is SFDVKD. Here the CDR3 reads CATSDFIDRAQNYGYTF. The CDR3 nucleotides read TGTGCCACCAGTGATTTTATAGACAGGGCTCAGAATTATGGCTACACCTTC.

The rearrangement joins TRBV7-9 to TRBJ2-1; D is ambiguous. The CDR3 runs to 10 residues. Trimming stripped 4 bases from V and 7 bases from J, with 2 bases between. Germline CDR1 and CDR2: SEHNR and FQNEAQ (reference sequence). In nucleotides, the CDR3 is TGTGCCAGCAGCTCTAATGAGCAGTTCTTC. Its protein product is CASSSNEQFF. Drawing the rest from reference TRBV7-9 and TRBJ2-1, the complete variable domain is DTGVSQNPRHKITKRGQNVTFRCDPISEHNRLYWYRQTLGQGPEFLTYFQNEAQLEKSRLLSDRFSAERPKGSFSTLEIQRTEQGDSAMYLCASSSNEQFFGPGTRLTVL.

In this sample, this clone turned up once. The V and J genes are TRBV9 and TRBJ2-2, with 8 bases aligning to TRBD2. CDR3 length equals 15 residues. Germline assignment: CDR1 SGDLS and CDR2 YYNGEE. J was trimmed by 0 bases and V by 7 bases; bases with no gene match: 5. CDR3 nucleotides: TGTGCCAGCGCAGGCGGGGGGACGAACACCGGGGAGCTGTTTTTT. Encoded protein: CASAGGGTNTGELFF.

This clone was seen only a few times. The chain combines TRBV7-6 with TRBJ2-7; 11 bases align to TRBD1. V lost 5 bases, J lost 6 bases, and 12 bases stayed unmatched. The CDR3 sequence is 16 residues long. From germline, CDR1 is SGHVS and CDR2 FNYEAQ. The CDR3 protein is CASSLTPGTGGSEQYF. DNA of the CDR3: TGTGCCAGCAGCCTTACACCCGGGACAGGGGGTAGCGAGCAGTACTTC.

CDR3 protein: CASRDRLYEQYF. The CDR3 bases are TGTGCCAGCCGGGACAGATTATACGAGCAGTACTTC. This sequence joins TRBV2 and TRBJ2-7; 7 bases align to TRBD1. The germline gives CDR1 SNHLY, CDR2 FYNNEI. The V and J ends lost 8 bases and 4 bases, in that order; junction bases with no gene match: 5. The CDR3 length is 12 residues.

This chain connects TRBV15 to TRBJ1-6; maybe TRBD1 (5 bases). Germline V gene sequence: CDR1 LNHNV, CDR2 YYDKDF (reference sequence). This CDR3 is 16 amino acids long. With 1 base removed from V and 4 bases from J, the gap between germline ends came to 11 bases. CDR3 bases: TGTGCCACCAGCAGAGGTTTCACAGGTTATAATTCACCCCTCCACTTT. This translates into CATSRGFTGYNSPLHF.